This T cell receptor beta chain stems from a study of cytomegalovirus exposure and HLA in healthy donors. Study findings and constraints: In vitro assays verified that three CMV-associated chains recognized CMV antigens specifically. The study recorded some 160 TCR beta chains that were cytomegalovirus-associated. Rare sequences made up most TCRs, while some public TCRs were found in many donors.

This clone was counted only a few times. What it recognizes is unknown. Data came from immunoSEQ multiplex PCR; TCRdb stores just in-frame clones and leaves some out. The sample lists 120,000 or so clones; under 90% were seen once. V lost 6 bases, J lost 2 bases, and 4 bases stayed unmatched. The CDR3 has 13 residues. Looked up from germline, CDR1 is SNHLY and CDR2 is FYNNEI. This TCR was sampled from a woman aged 18-30 years in good health and CMV-seronegative. The chain has TRBV2 and TRBJ2-7; 7 bases agree with TRBD1. What was sequenced was PBMCs. CDR3 sequence: CASSAQGAYEQYF. For the CDR3, the DNA is TGTGCCAGCAGCGCTCAGGGGGCCTACGAGCAGTACTTC.